This T cell receptor (beta chain) was identified in a study of T cells after yellow fever vaccination. Turning to the study itself: When fractions had low cell numbers, they were prepared with SMART-Seq v4 Ultra Low Input.

Via MiXCR, TCRdb re-called the 5' RACE reads, giving one row per CDR3 protein. The table lists 50,000 or so distinct CDR3 sequences, roughly 7.3% of them singletons. Germline CDR1 and CDR2: SGHRS and YFSETQ. The CDR3 covers 15 residues. With 3 bases clipped from V and 2 bases from J, the junction kept 5 bases outside the gene matches. The source of this sequence is a man younger than 35 who received the YFV17D yellow fever vaccine. The gene calls are TRBV5-1 and TRBJ2-3; 8 bases agree with TRBD2. The sample was CD8+ T cells sorted from PBMCs, taken roughly 14 days after the first yellow fever vaccination. The CDR3 DNA reads TGCGCCAGCAGCTCCGGACTAGCCGCCACAGATACGCAGTATTTT. Amino acids: CASSSGLAATDTQYF.